This T cell receptor beta chain was sequenced in a study of blood T cell repertoires in COVID-19. Produced via immunoSEQ multiplex PCR; TCRdb's table is partial and in-frame only. The table includes under 150,000 clones, under 90% detected once. V shed 1 base and J shed 5 bases, with 9 bases lying between them. This CDR3 spans 14 amino acids. The V gene's germline CDR1 is MNHEY and CDR2 SMNVEV (reference sequence). The specimen sequenced was PBMCs or T cells enriched from blood (not recorded which). The V gene is TRBV27, the J gene TRBJ2-1, with unresolved D. This receptor was obtained from a man aged 50 to 59 in a cohort exposed to, infected with or recovered from COVID-19 (not recorded which). The CDR3 DNA follows: TGTGCCAGCAGTTTATGGCGGCGCGACAATGAGCAGTTCTTC. This sequence encodes CASSLWRRDNEQFF.